These T cell receptor beta chains were read from a single sample in a study of T cell repertoires in aging, cancer and after chemotherapy. TCRdb processed the multiplex PCR reads anew with MiXCR; each CDR3 protein has one entry. This sample has roughly 18,000 distinct CDR3 sequences; roughly 35% occur once, and the top ten carry under 20%. Sequenced sample: blood. The receptors shown here come from a human donor with a solid tumor. CDR3s include the opening cysteine and the closing phenylalanine or tryptophan. The D gene is left open where the match is weak. Clone size is stated in some rows and not others, as once, few, many or a class when expanded.

j_gene,d_gene,abundance,v_gene,CDR3aa,CDR3nt
TRBJ2-3,NA,NA,TRBV20-1,CSASPASEGPGDTQYF,TGCAGTGCTAGTCCCGCTAGCGAGGGACCCGGGGATACGCAGTATTTT
TRBJ2-1,NA,medium-sized,TRBV19,CASSPKWSGNEQFF,TGTGCCAGTAGTCCGAAGTGGTCGGGGAATGAGCAGTTCTTC
TRBJ2-1,NA,NA,TRBV4-1,CASSQGGANEQFF,TGCGCCAGCAGCCAAGGGGGGGCCAATGAGCAGTTCTTT
TRBJ2-3,NA,NA,TRBV5-1,CASSFSSTDTQYF,TGCGCCAGCAGCTTTTCTAGCACAGATACGCAGTATTTT
TRBJ1-2,NA,few,TRBV18,CASSPSTPDSSYGYTF,TGTGCCAGCTCACCGTCTACCCCCGACAGTTCCTATGGCTACACCTTC
TRBJ2-5,TRBD1,NA,TRBV12-3/TRBV12-4,CASSRDRQETQYF,TGTGCCAGCAGCAGGGACAGACAAGAGACCCAGTACTTC
TRBJ1-1,NA,NA,TRBV30,CAWSVGYNTEAFF,TGTGCCTGGAGTGTGGGGTACAACACTGAAGCTTTCTTT
TRBJ2-2,TRBD2,few,TRBV24-1,CATSEWTSGGDTGELFF,TGTGCCACCAGTGAGTGGACTAGCGGGGGAGACACCGGGGAGCTGTTTTTT
TRBJ1-5,TRBD1,few,TRBV29-1,CSVGGQGGQPQHF,TGCAGCGTGGGGGGACAGGGCGGTCAGCCCCAGCATTTT
TRBJ1-6,NA,few,TRBV5-5,CASSPVRGRGSPLHF,TGTGCCAGCAGCCCGGTTCGGGGTAGGGGTTCACCCCTCCACTTT
TRBJ2-1,NA,NA,TRBV5-6,CASSLEGFNNEQFF,TGTGCCAGCAGCTTGGAGGGATTCAACAATGAGCAGTTCTTC
TRBJ2-4,TRBD1,NA,TRBV18,CASSPVVQGVQNIQYF,TGTGCCAGCTCACCAGTTGTACAGGGGGTTCAAAACATTCAGTACTTC
TRBJ2-1,NA,medium-sized,TRBV19,CASSRVDSYNEQFF,TGTGCCAGTAGTAGGGTGGACAGCTACAATGAGCAGTTCTTC
TRBJ2-7,NA,NA,TRBV5-1,CASSLGGHRSYEQYF,TGCGCCAGCAGCTTGGGTGGGCACCGATCCTACGAGCAGTACTTC
TRBJ2-7,NA,NA,TRBV6-1,CASSEGESSYEQYF,TGTGCCAGCAGTGAGGGGGAGAGCTCCTACGAGCAGTACTTC
TRBJ1-4,NA,NA,TRBV6-1,CASGTGQDNEKLFF,TGTGCCAGCGGGACCGGGCAGGATAATGAAAAACTGTTTTTT
TRBJ1-1,NA,NA,TRBV5-6,CASSLGHPHTEAFF,TGTGCCAGCAGCCTGGGACACCCGCACACTGAAGCTTTCTTT
TRBJ2-2,TRBD2,few,TRBV12-3/TRBV12-4,CASTPRTSGGLSGELFF,TGTGCCAGCACCCCTCGGACTAGCGGGGGGCTGTCCGGGGAGCTGTTTTTT
TRBJ1-1,NA,few,TRBV18,CASSPRGVSKEAFF,TGTGCCAGCTCACCACGGGGAGTAAGTAAGGAAGCTTTCTTT
TRBJ1-5,NA,NA,TRBV6-2/TRBV6-3,CASSYFQGYQPQHF,TGTGCCAGCAGTTACTTCCAGGGGTATCAGCCCCAGCATTTT
TRBJ2-3,NA,medium-sized,TRBV29-1,CSVEDWQLQSTDTQYF,TGCAGCGTTGAAGATTGGCAGCTACAGAGCACAGATACGCAGTATTTT
TRBJ1-1,TRBD1,few,TRBV19,CASSIARDRVSPEAFF,TGTGCCAGTAGTATAGCCCGGGACAGGGTGTCTCCTGAAGCTTTCTTT
TRBJ2-3,NA,once,TRBV5-1,CASSLGSSPNTQYF,TGCGCCAGCAGCTTGGGGTCTAGCCCCAATACGCAGTATTTT
TRBJ2-3,NA,NA,TRBV7-2,CASSLELLTDTQYF,TGTGCCAGCAGCTTAGAGCTTCTCACAGATACGCAGTATTTT
TRBJ2-7,NA,few,TRBV27,CASSFRGNWLGEQYF,TGTGCCAGCAGTTTCAGGGGTAATTGGTTGGGCGAGCAGTACTTC
TRBJ2-3,TRBD1,few,TRBV6-5,CASSHRGDTQYF,TGTGCCAGCAGCCACAGGGGAGATACGCAGTATTTT
TRBJ2-7,NA,few,TRBV6-5,CASSYGTDYYEQYF,TGTGCCAGCAGTTACGGGACCGACTACTACGAGCAGTACTTC
TRBJ2-7,TRBD1,once,TRBV5-5,CASSLVQGAQYF,TGCGCCAGCAGCTTGGTGCAGGGGGCGCAGTACTTC
TRBJ2-1,TRBD2,NA,TRBV18,CASSPPSGRAMDEQFF,TGTGCCAGCTCACCACCGAGCGGGAGGGCGATGGATGAGCAGTTCTTC
TRBJ1-6,TRBD1,NA,TRBV27,CASSLTGQGASPLHF,TGTGCCAGCAGTTTAACGGGACAGGGCGCCTCACCCCTCCACTTT
TRBJ2-7,NA,NA,TRBV5-4,CASSLGVAVTYEQYF,TGTGCCAGCAGCTTGGGGGTAGCAGTAACCTACGAGCAGTACTTC
TRBJ2-6,NA,few,TRBV6-1,CASSLYSGTQVFYNSGANVLTF,TGTGCCAGCAGTCTATACTCCGGGACACAGGTTTTCTACAACTCTGGGGCCAACGTCCTGACTTTC
TRBJ2-6,TRBD1,NA,TRBV6-1,CASSIQGPGANVLTF,TGTGCCAGCAGTATACAGGGGCCCGGGGCCAACGTCCTGACTTTC
TRBJ2-3,NA,few,TRBV6-5,CASKEGRSTDTQYF,TGTGCCAGCAAGGAGGGCAGAAGCACAGATACGCAGTATTTT
TRBJ2-7,NA,NA,TRBV6-2/TRBV6-3,CASSYPTDEQYF,TGTGCCAGCAGTTACCCCACCGACGAGCAGTACTTC